The source of this T cell receptor beta chain is a study of cytomegalovirus exposure and HLA in healthy donors. Findings of the study overall: Reported performance of the classifier showed diagnosis of cytomegalovirus status with high specificity and sensitivity. For TCR beta chains, V- and J-gene trimming was later linked to a missense DCLRE1C variant. The authors judged a highly shared variant cluster likely a sequencing artifact. Previously analyzed data showed that most TCR beta V segments were productive at a frequency of about 87% or about 30%.

The PCR used 60 Vbeta and 13 Jbeta primers. Assay used: immunoSEQ multiplex PCR; TCRdb lists only in-frame clones, some missing. The sample consists of 150,000 to 200,000 clones, roughly 74% of them appearing once. As regards this clone: Its antigen is undetermined.

Trimming took 5 bases from V and 8 from J; bases not matched to a gene: 8. Germline loops: CDR1 PRHDT, CDR2 FYEKMQ (reference sequence). This CDR3 region has 14 residues. The rearrangement links TRBV13 to TRBJ2-1, with 8 bases fitting TRBD2. This sequence originates from a man younger than 30 in good health and CMV-seropositive. Sequencing was carried out using PBMCs. The CDR3 DNA reads as TGTGCCAGCAGCCAAGGACTAGCCAGGGATGAGCAGTTCTTC. This codes for CASSQGLARDEQFF.